The clone carrying this T cell receptor (beta chain) turned up a few times. Its antigen is unidentified. This record belongs to a study of T cells in Graves' hyperthyroidism and ophthalmopathy. The CDR3 regions of TCR beta were amplified from RNA transcripts. Initially, a first-round RT-PCR of the TCR CDR3 employed the HTBI primer set. TCRdb reanalysed the multiplex PCR reads using MiXCR and keeps one entry per CDR3 protein. The sample carries 450,000 to 650,000 distinct CDR3 sequences, 15% to 20% recorded once. Study results and caveats: Stable hyperthyroidism was told apart from ophthalmopathy by a model built on 13 V-J features.

Orbital computed tomography, thyroid ultrasound, serum thyroxine and TRAb, and clinical symptoms together informed the diagnoses. The V gene lost 0 bases and the J gene lost 2 bases, with 7 bases spanning the gap. CDR1 and CDR2 from the germline V gene are SGHRS and YFSETQ. This CDR3 contains 14 residues. The chain carries TRBV5-1 and TRBJ2-3; D is tentatively TRBD1 or TRBD2 (5 bases each). The material sequenced was blood. This clonotype originated in a young woman with Graves' ophthalmopathy. The CDR3 here is CASSLGDLTDTQYF. The CDR3 DNA is TGCGCCAGCAGCTTGGGGGACCTCACAGATACGCAGTATTTT.